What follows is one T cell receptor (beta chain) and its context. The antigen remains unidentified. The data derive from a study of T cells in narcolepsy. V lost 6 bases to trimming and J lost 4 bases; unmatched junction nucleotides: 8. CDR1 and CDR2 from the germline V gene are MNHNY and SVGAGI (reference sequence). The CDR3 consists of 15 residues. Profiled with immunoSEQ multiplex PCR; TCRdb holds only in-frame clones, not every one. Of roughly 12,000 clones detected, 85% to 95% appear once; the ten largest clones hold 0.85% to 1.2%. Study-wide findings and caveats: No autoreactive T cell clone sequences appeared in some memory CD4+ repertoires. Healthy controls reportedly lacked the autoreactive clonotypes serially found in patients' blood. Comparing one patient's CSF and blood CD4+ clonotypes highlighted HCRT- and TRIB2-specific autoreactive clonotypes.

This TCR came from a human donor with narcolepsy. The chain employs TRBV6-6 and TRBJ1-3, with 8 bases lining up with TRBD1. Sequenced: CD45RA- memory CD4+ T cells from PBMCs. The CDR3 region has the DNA TGTGCCAGCAGCCGCGACAGGGGTTCGGGAAACACCATATATTTT. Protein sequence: CASSRDRGSGNTIYF.